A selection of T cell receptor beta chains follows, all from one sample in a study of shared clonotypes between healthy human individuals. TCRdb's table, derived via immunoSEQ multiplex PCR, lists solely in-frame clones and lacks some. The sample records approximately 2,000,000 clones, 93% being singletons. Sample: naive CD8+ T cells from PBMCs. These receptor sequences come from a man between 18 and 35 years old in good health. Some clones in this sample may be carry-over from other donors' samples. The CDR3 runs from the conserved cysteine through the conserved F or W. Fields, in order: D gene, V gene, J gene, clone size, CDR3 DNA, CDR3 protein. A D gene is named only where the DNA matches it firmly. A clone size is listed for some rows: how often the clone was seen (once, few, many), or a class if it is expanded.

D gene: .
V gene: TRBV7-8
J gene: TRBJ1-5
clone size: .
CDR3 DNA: TGTGCCAGCAGCCCCGTTCTCGGCAATCAGCCCCAGCATTTT
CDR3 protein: CASSPVLGNQPQHF

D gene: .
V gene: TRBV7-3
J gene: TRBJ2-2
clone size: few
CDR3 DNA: TGTGCCAGCAGACAGAACACCGGGGAGCTGTTTTTT
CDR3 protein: CASRQNTGELFF

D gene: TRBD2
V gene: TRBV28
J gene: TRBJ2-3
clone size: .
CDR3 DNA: TGTGCCAGCTTCCCGGCCAGCGGGAGAGATACGCAGTATTTT
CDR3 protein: CASFPASGRDTQYF

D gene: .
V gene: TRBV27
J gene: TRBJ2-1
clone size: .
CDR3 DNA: TGTGCCAGCAGTTTTCGGGATTACAATGAGCAGTTCTTC
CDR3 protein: CASSFRDYNEQFF

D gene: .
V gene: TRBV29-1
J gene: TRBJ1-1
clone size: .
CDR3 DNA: TGCAGCGTGAGGACCCATTCCCACACTGAAGCTTTCTTT
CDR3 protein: CSVRTHSHTEAFF

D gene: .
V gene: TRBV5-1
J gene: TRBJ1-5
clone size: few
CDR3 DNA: TGCGCCAGCAGCTTGGCCGGTGTCCAGGGCAGCAATCAGCCCCAGCATTTT
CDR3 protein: CASSLAGVQGSNQPQHF

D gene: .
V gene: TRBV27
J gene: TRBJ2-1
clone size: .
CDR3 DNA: TGTGCCAGCAGTTTAGGAACGGAGTTCCCCTACAATGAGCAGTTCTTC
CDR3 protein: CASSLGTEFPYNEQFF

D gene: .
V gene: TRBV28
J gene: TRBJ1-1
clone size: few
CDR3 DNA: TGTGCCAGCAGTCCAGTCCGAACTGAAGCTTTCTTT
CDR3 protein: CASSPVRTEAFF

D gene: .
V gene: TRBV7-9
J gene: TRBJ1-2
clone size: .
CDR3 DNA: TGTGCCAGCAGCTTAGCCAGGGGAGGGGACTATGGCTACACCTTC
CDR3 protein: CASSLARGGDYGYTF

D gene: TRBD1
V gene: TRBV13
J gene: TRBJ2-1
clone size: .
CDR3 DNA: TGTGCCAGCAGCCCCACCGGGACAGATTACAATGAGCAGTTCTTC
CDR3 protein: CASSPTGTDYNEQFF

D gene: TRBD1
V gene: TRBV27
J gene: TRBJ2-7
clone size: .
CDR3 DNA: TGTGCCAGCAGTTTATCGTGGGGGACAGGGGCTTCCTACGAGCAGTACTTC
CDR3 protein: CASSLSWGTGASYEQYF

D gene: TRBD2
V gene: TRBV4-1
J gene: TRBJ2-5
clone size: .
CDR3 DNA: TGCGCCAGCAGCCCCGGGACTAGCGGGAGGGGGGAGACCCAGTACTTC
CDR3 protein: CASSPGTSGRGETQYF

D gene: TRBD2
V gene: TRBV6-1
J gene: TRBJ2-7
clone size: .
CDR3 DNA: TGTGCCAGCAGGGCTAGCGGGATATACGAGCAGTACTTC
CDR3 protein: CASRASGIYEQYF

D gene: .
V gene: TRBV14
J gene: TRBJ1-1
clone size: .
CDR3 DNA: TGTGCCAGCAGCCAAGATCGCGGCAGACCCCCAGAGGGTTTCTTT
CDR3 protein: CASSQDRGRPPEGFF

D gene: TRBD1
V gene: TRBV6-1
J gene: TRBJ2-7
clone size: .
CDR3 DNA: TGTGCCAGCAGGGGACAGAACGCCTACGAGCAGTACTTC
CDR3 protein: CASRGQNAYEQYF

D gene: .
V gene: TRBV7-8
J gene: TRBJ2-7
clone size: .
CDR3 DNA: TGTGCCAGCAGCCGCCGTGAGTCTGAATACGAGCAGTACTTC
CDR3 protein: CASSRRESEYEQYF

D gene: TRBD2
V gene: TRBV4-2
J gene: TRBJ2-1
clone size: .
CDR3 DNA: TGTGCCAGCAGCCAAAGGGCGTGGGCGGGAGCGGGAGGGCCTCGGTGGGTTGAGCAGTTCTTC
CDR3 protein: CASSQRAWAGAGGPRWVEQFF

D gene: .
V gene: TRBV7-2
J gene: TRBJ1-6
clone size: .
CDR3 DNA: TGTGCCAGCAGCCTCGGTTACGGGAAGGGTAATTCACCCCTCCACTTT
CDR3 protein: CASSLGYGKGNSPLHF

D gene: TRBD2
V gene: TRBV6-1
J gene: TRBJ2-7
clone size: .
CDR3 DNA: TGTGCCAGCAGCTACGGACTAGTGGAGCAGTACTTC
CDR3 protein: CASSYGLVEQYF

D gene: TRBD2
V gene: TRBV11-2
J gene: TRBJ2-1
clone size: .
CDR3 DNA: TGTGCCAGCCTACAGGGACTTAGCGGGAGCGCCAATGAGCAGTTCTTC
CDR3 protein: CASLQGLSGSANEQFF

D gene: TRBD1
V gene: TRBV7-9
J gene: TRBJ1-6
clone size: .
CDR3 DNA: TGTGCCAGCAGCTTAACGGGACAGGGGAATTCACCCCTCCACTTT
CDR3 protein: CASSLTGQGNSPLHF

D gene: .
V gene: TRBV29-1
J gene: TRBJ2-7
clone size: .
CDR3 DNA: TGCAGCGTTGAAATTTTGGTAACCCCCCCTGGGGAGCAGTACTTC
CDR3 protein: CSVEILVTPPGEQYF

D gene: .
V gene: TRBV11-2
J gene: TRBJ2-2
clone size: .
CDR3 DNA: TGTGCCAGCCCATTGAACCCGGCGAACACCGGGGAGCTGTTTTTT
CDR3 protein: CASPLNPANTGELFF

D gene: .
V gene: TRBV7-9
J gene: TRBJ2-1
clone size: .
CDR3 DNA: TGTGCCAGCAGCTTTTCCAGGGATCCTAGGTCCTACAATGAGCAGTTCTTC
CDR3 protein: CASSFSRDPRSYNEQFF

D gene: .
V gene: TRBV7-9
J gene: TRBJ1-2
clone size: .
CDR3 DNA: TGTGCCAGCAGCCCCAGTAACTATGGCTACACCTTC
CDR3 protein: CASSPSNYGYTF

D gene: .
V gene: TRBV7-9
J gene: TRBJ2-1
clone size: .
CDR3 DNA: TGTGCCAGCAGCTTAGATTGGGGGGCAGGCTTGAGCTCCTACAATGAGCAGTTCTTC
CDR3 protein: CASSLDWGAGLSSYNEQFF

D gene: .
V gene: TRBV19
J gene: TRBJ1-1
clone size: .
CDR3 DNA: TGTGCCAGTAGTATGGGCCATAGGGGCACTGAAGCTTTCTTT
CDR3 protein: CASSMGHRGTEAFF

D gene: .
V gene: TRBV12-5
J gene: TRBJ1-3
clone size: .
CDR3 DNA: TGTGCTAGTGGTTTGGAAGGGAGGGGAAACACCATATATTTT
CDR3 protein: CASGLEGRGNTIYF

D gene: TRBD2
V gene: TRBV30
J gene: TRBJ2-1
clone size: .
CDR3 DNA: TGTGCCTGGAGGGGACTAGCTCAGTTCTTC
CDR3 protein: CAWRGLAQFF

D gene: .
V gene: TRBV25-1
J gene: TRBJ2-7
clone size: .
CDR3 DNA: TGTGCCAGCAGTGAACATAGGGGGGGGAGGGCGTCCTACGAGCAGTACTTC
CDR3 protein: CASSEHRGGRASYEQYF

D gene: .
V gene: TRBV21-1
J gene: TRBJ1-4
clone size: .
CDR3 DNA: TGTGCCAGCACCCAAAAAGGGGTGCGGCCTTATAATGAAAAACTGTTTTTT
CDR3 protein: CASTQKGVRPYNEKLFF

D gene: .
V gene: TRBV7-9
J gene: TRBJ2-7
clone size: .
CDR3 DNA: TGTGCCAGCAGTCCCCCAGACAGGTCCCACGAGCAGTACTTC
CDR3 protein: CASSPPDRSHEQYF

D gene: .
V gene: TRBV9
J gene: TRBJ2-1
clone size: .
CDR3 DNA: TGTGCCAGCAGCGTAACATACAATGAGCAGTTCTTC
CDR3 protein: CASSVTYNEQFF

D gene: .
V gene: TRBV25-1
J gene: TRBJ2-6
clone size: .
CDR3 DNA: TGTGCCAGCAGTGAATTACGGCTCGGGGATGCAGGGGCCAACGTCCTGACTTTC
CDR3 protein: CASSELRLGDAGANVLTF

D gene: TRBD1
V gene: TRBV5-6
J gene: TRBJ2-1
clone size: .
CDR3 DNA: TGTGCCAGCAGCGGACCGGGACAGGACCCCAATGAGCAGTTCTTC
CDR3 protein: CASSGPGQDPNEQFF

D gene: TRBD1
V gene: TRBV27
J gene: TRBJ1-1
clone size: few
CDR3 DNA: TGTGCCAGCCTGGGGACAGGGAAAGCTTTCTTT
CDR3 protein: CASLGTGKAFF

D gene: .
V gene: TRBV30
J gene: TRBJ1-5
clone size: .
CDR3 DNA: TGTGCCTGGAGTCTTAGTTTCTTGGGGCAGCCCCAGCATTTT
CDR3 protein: CAWSLSFLGQPQHF

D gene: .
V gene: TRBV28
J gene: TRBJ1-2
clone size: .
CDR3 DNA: TGTGCCAGCAGTACACTGTGGGGACCCGGACAAGTATATGGCTACACCTTC
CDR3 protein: CASSTLWGPGQVYGYTF

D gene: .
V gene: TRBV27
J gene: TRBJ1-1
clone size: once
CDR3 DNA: TGTGCCAGCAGTCCCGGGGCAGCCCGGGGAACTGAAGCTTTCTTT
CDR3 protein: CASSPGAARGTEAFF

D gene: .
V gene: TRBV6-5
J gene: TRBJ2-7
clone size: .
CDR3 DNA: TGTGCCAGCAGTTACTCTTTGGGTTACGAGCAGTACTTC
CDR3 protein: CASSYSLGYEQYF

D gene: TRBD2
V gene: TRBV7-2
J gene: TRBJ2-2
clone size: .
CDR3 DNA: TGTGCCAGCAGCTTAGGGACTAGCGGGAGTCTCGGCACCGGGGAGCTGTTTTTT
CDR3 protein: CASSLGTSGSLGTGELFF

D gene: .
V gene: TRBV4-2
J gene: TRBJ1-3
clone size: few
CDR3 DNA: TGTGCCAGCAGCCAAGATCCACATGCCGGAGACACCATATATTTT
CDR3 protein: CASSQDPHAGDTIYF

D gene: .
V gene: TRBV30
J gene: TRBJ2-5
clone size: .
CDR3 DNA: TGTGCCTGGCGTGGGGGAGAGACCCAGTACTTC
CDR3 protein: CAWRGGETQYF

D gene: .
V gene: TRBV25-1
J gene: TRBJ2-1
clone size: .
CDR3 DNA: TGTGCCAGCAGTGATCCTGAAAGGGGAATAATGGAGTACAATGAGCAGTTCTTC
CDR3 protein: CASSDPERGIMEYNEQFF

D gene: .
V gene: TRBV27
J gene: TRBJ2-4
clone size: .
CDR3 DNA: TGTGCCAGCAGTTTATCGACAGGAGCCAAAAACATTCAGTACTTC
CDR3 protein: CASSLSTGAKNIQYF

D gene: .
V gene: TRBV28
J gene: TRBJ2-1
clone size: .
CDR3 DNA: TGTGCCAGCAGTTTCCGGGGGACGGGTGAGCAGTTCTTC
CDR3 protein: CASSFRGTGEQFF

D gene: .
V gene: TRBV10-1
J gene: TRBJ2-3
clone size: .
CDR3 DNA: TGCGCCAGCAGTGAGGGCCAGGGAGCCAGCACAGATACGCAGTATTTT
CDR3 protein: CASSEGQGASTDTQYF

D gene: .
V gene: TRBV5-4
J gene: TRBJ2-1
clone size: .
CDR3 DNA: TGTGCCAGCAGCTTGTTGGCCAATGAGCAGTTCTTC
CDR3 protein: CASSLLANEQFF

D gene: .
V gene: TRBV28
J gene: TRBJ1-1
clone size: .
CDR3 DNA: TGTGCCAGCAGTTTGGCCGGGAACACTGAAGCTTTCTTT
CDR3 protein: CASSLAGNTEAFF

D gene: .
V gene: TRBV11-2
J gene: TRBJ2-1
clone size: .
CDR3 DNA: TGTGCCAGCAGCTTAATAACATTGTCAGAGAGCCACAATGAGCAGTTCTTC
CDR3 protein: CASSLITLSESHNEQFF

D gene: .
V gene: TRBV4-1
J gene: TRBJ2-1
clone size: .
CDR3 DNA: TGCGCCAGCAGCCAAATTGGGGCGATTGAGCAGTTCTTC
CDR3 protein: CASSQIGAIEQFF

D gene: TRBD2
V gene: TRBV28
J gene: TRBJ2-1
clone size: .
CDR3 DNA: TGTGCCAGCAGTCTGACTAGCGGGAGGGCCAATGAGCAGTTCTTC
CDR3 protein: CASSLTSGRANEQFF

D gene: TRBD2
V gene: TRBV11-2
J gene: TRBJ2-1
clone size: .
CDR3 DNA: TGTGCCAGCAGCTCCGGGACTAGCGGGAGACCCTACAATGAGCAGTTCTTC
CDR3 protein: CASSSGTSGRPYNEQFF

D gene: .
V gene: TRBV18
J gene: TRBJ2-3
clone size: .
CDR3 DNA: TGTGCCAGCTCACCACCGGGGGTAGCCACAGATACGCAGTATTTT
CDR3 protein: CASSPPGVATDTQYF

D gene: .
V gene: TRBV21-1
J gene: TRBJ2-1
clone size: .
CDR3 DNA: TGTGCCAGCAGCCAGACCGGGGGAGGGGGCCATGAGCAGTTCTTC
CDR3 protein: CASSQTGGGGHEQFF